The 8 T cell receptor beta chains below come from one sample, sequenced in a study of cytomegalovirus exposure and HLA in healthy donors. With 60 Vbeta and 13 Jbeta primers, the PCR was carried out. Clones were read by immunoSEQ multiplex PCR, and TCRdb kept only the in-frame ones, dropping some. Found here are some 130,000 clones, more than 70% of them singletons; the top ten hold just over 1%. Sequenced material: PBMCs. The receptors were sampled from a human donor in good health.

V usage is TRBV10-2 and J usage is TRBJ1-1, with 10 bases identical to TRBD1. In germline, CDR1 is WSHSY, CDR2 SAAADI. Germline trimming cut 4 bases from V and 2 bases from J; bases unmatched to any gene: 7. This CDR3 contains 16 residues. In DNA form, the CDR3 reads TGCGCCAGCAGTGGGCTCGACAGGGGGCGAAACACTGAAGCTTTCTTT. Translating it yields CASSGLDRGRNTEAFF.

The chain recombines TRBV5-6 with TRBJ1-1; 7 bases are shared with TRBD1. The CDR3 is 13 residues long. V trimming: 5 bases; J trimming: 1 base; junction bases outside the gene matches: 2. Germline V gene lookup returns CDR1 SGHDT and CDR2 YYEEEE. CDR3 loop: CASREGANTEAFF. The CDR3 DNA reads as TGTGCCAGCAGGGAGGGGGCGAACACTGAAGCTTTCTTT.

This chain connects TRBV5-1 to TRBJ2-5; TRBD2 might be the D (7 bases). The V gene's germline CDR1 is SGHRS and CDR2 YFSETQ. The V end lost 1 base, the J end lost 12 bases, and 19 bases lay between the germline ends. The CDR3 has 14 residues. Here the CDR3 reads CASSLSWGGRQEYF. In DNA form, the CDR3 reads TGCGCCAGCAGCTTGTCATGGGGGGGCAGGCAGGAGTACTTC.

V gene TRBV27 combines with J gene TRBJ1-4, with 8 bases identical to TRBD1. The V gene end was trimmed by 3 bases and the J gene end by 7 bases; junction bases not matched to a gene: 7. Germline CDR1 reads MNHEY; CDR2 reads SMNVEV (reference sequence). The CDR3 is 15 amino acids. The CDR3 bases are TGTGCCAGCAGTTTCGACGCAGGGGGCGGTGAAAAACTGTTTTTT. Protein sequence: CASSFDAGGGEKLFF.

The chain uses TRBV18 and TRBJ2-3; D possibly corresponds to TRBD2 (5 bases). V shed 0 bases and J shed 4 bases, with 8 bases lying between them. The CDR3 is 14 residues long. Germline assignment: CDR1 KGHSH and CDR2 LQKENI. DNA for the CDR3: TGTGCCAGCTCACCACCGGAGGCCCCAGATACGCAGTATTTT. This translates into CASSPPEAPDTQYF. Complete variable domain (other parts from reference TRBV18 and TRBJ2-3): NAGVMQNPRHLVRRRGQEARLRCSPMKGHSHVYWYRQLPEEGLKFMVYLQKENIIDESGMPKERFSAEFPKEGPSILRIQQVVRGDSAAYFCASSPPEAPDTQYFGPGTRLTVL.

The chain links TRBV9 to TRBJ1-1; D might be TRBD1 (6 bases). Trimming pared 3 bases from V and 10 bases from J, leaving 19 bases between. Looked up from germline, CDR1 is SGDLS and CDR2 is YYNGEE. CDR3 length: 14 residues. CDR3 sequence (DNA): TGTGCCAGCAGCGCAACGACAGGACCGATTGGAGCTTTCTTT. Translated: CASSATTGPIGAFF.

J is TRBJ1-4 and V is TRBV29-1, with D uncertain. The germline gives CDR1 SQVTM, CDR2 ANQGSEA. The V end was cut by 6 bases, the J end by 4 bases, with 12 bases between. The CDR3 covers 13 residues. The CDR3, as DNA: TGCAGCGTCTTGACCGCGGTTAATGAAAAACTGTTTTTT. Its translation: CSVLTAVNEKLFF.

This chain's CDR3 is CASKGTGSYEQYF. DNA of the CDR3: TGTGCCAGCAAAGGGACTGGCTCCTACGAGCAGTACTTC. The chain links TRBV7-8 to TRBJ2-7, with D maybe TRBD2 (6 bases). Trimming pared 7 bases from V and 0 bases from J, leaving 10 bases between. Looked up from germline, CDR1 is SGHVS and CDR2 is FQNEAQ. The CDR3 is 13 amino acids.